The 9 T cell receptor beta chains given below trace back to one sample, sequenced in a study of blood T cells in healthy people across ages. The second PCR ran roughly 6 to 12 cycles with a sample-barcoded 5' primer and J-beta primers. TCRdb re-derived calls from the 5' RACE reads in MiXCR, one entry per CDR3 protein. Among about 1,800,000 distinct CDR3 sequences listed, under 30% were seen once. The source material was blood. The receptors come from a woman aged 25 to 39 in good health.

The V call is TRBV24-1, the J call TRBJ2-3; D is undetermined. CDR1 and CDR2 from the germline V gene are KGHDR and SFDVKD. Between the trimmed V and J ends, which lost 4 bases and 2 bases, there was a span of 9 bases. This CDR3 is 14 amino acids long. This chain's CDR3 is CATSDSPLTDTQYF. DNA of the CDR3: TGTGCCACCAGTGACTCCCCCCTCACAGATACGCAGTATTTT.

This rearrangement joins TRBV3-1 to TRBJ2-5; D gene uncertain. The germline V gene has CDR1 LGHDT and CDR2 YNNKEL (reference sequence). V was shortened by 4 bases and J by 5 bases, with 8 bases between the two germline ends. The CDR3 consists of 12 residues. The CDR3 loop is CASSRPSETQYF. The CDR3 bases are TGTGCCAGCAGCCGGCCCTCGGAGACCCAGTACTTC.

This sequence joins TRBV2 and TRBJ2-1; 10 bases are a match to TRBD1. CDR1 SNHLY and CDR2 FYNNEI come from the germline V gene. Trimming took 4 bases from V and 12 from J; bases not matched to a gene: 12. The CDR3 extends over 15 amino acids. The CDR3: CASSGLVTGGAGQFF. The DNA for the CDR3 is TGTGCCAGCAGTGGGTTGGTGACAGGGGGCGCAGGGCAGTTCTTC.

The genes are TRBV2 and TRBJ2-1; 7 bases fit TRBD1. CDR1 is SNHLY and CDR2 is FYNNEI in the germline V gene. The CDR3 consists of 17 residues. V was pared by 2 bases and J by 6 bases, with 13 bases of the junction left unmatched. CDR3 nucleotide sequence: TGTGCCAGCAGTGAATCTATGGTGCGACAGGGCTCCAATGAGCAGTTCTTC. It is translated as CASSESMVRQGSNEQFF.

This clonotype was counted a few times. The chain has TRBV20-1 and TRBJ2-7, with 7 bases that match TRBD2. From germline, CDR1 is DFQATT and CDR2 SNEGSKA (reference sequence). The CDR3 contains 15 residues. With V trimmed by 2 bases and J by 4 bases, 11 bases remained unmatched. In nucleotides, the CDR3 is TGCAGTGCTAGAAGCCCTCAGCGGGACCAATACGAGCAGTACTTC. Translating it yields CSARSPQRDQYEQYF.

The genes are TRBV28 and TRBJ2-3; tentative D call: TRBD2 (6 bases). The CDR3 loop spans 15 amino acids. In germline, CDR1 is MDHEN, CDR2 SYDVKM. V was cut by 6 bases and J by 0 bases, with 13 bases left in between. In DNA, the CDR3 is TGTGCCAGCAGGGGGAGCGGGTTTAGCACAGATACGCAGTATTTT. Its protein is CASRGSGFSTDTQYF.

This clonotype was seen repeatedly, ten times or more. The chain uses TRBV27 and TRBJ1-6, with D perhaps TRBD1 (6 bases). CDR3 size: 14 residues. CDR1 and CDR2 from the germline V gene are MNHEY and SMNVEV (reference sequence). The V gene lost 7 bases and the J gene lost 6 bases, with 13 bases spanning the gap. This chain's CDR3 is CASTVDRINSPLHF. The CDR3 DNA reads TGTGCCAGCACTGTTGACAGGATTAATTCACCCCTCCACTTT.

This clonotype came up a few times. The chain joins TRBV6-6 to TRBJ1-6; 10 positions match TRBD1. The CDR3 runs to 15 residues. Germline-derived CDR1 and CDR2 are MNHNY and SVGAGI (reference sequence). V trimming: 6 bases; J trimming: 5 bases; junction bases outside the gene matches: 4. The CDR3 coding sequence is TGTGCCAGCAGGCGTGGGACAGGGGATAATTCACCCCTCCACTTT. Translated: CASRRGTGDNSPLHF.

This chain joins TRBV7-8 and TRBJ2-3, with 8 bases lining up with TRBD1. This CDR3 is 19 amino acids long. The germline V gene has CDR1 SGHVS and CDR2 FQNEAQ. The V segment lost 2 bases and the J segment 4 bases; nucleotides outside the gene matches: 17. CDR3 coding DNA: TGTGCCAGCAGCTTATTAACAGGGGGGCCTTCCTCCCTCCCAGATACGCAGTATTTT. Residues: CASSLLTGGPSSLPDTQYF.